This entry lists 7 T cell receptor beta chains sequenced from one sample in a study of blood T cell repertoires in COVID-19. TCRdb keeps only in-frame clones here, not all; method: immunoSEQ multiplex PCR. The sample contains over 80,000 clones, 65% to 85% of which appear only once. The specimen was peripheral blood. The receptors were sampled from an older woman with acute or convalescent COVID-19.

The rearrangement joins TRBV27 to TRBJ2-7; 11 bases are shared with TRBD1. Unmatched junction bases numbered 5, after V lost 1 base and J lost 3 bases. Per the germline V gene, CDR1 is MNHEY and CDR2 is SMNVEV (reference sequence). CDR3 length: 16 amino acids. The CDR3 nucleotides read TGTGCCAGCAGTTTATTGGGGACAGGGGGAGGCTACGAGCAGTACTTC. Protein product: CASSLLGTGGGYEQYF.

V gene TRBV7-2 combines with J gene TRBJ1-2; 9 bases match TRBD1. CDR3 length: 15 residues. Losses at the gene ends were 5 bases for V and 8 bases for J; bases not matched to a gene: 12. Germline V gene lookup returns CDR1 SGHTA and CDR2 FQGNSA. The CDR3 here is CASSPRQGGEGGYTF. In nucleotides, the CDR3 is TGTGCCAGCAGCCCTCGACAGGGGGGTGAGGGGGGCTACACCTTC. The full variable domain, its missing parts supplied by reference TRBV7-2 and TRBJ1-2, is GAGVSQSPSNKVTEKGKDVELRCDPISGHTALYWYRQSLGQGLEFLIYFQGNSAPDKSGLPSDRFSAERTGGSVSTLTIQRTQQEDSAVYLCASSPRQGGEGGYTFGSGTRLTVV.

The chain uses TRBV5-1 and TRBJ2-3; possibly TRBD2 for D (6 bases). CDR1 SGHRS and CDR2 YFSETQ come from the germline V gene. Trimming stripped 6 bases from V and 0 bases from J, with 17 bases between. The CDR3 covers 16 residues. The CDR3 bases are TGCGCCAGCAAAGCAGGACTCGGGACTAGCACAGATACGCAGTATTTT. Translated: CASKAGLGTSTDTQYF.

This chain links TRBV28 with TRBJ1-1; 9 positions match TRBD1. V was clipped by 6 bases and J by 2 bases; unmatched bases: 7. The CDR3 spans 15 residues. CDR1 is MDHEN, CDR2 SYDVKM, per germline. DNA for the CDR3: TGTGCCAGCAGCCTGACAGGGGGAATAAACACTGAAGCTTTCTTT. This codes for CASSLTGGINTEAFF.

The J gene is TRBJ1-3, the V gene TRBV5-8, with a possible D match to TRBD1 (5 bases). V lost 2 bases and J 1 base, leaving 10 bases between the germline ends. The length of the CDR3 is 15 residues. Germline V CDR1 and CDR2: SGHTS, YDEGEE. In nucleotides, the CDR3 is TGTGCCAGCAGCTTCGAGGGGAGGTCTGGAAACACCATATATTTT. The encoded protein is CASSFEGRSGNTIYF. Using reference TRBV5-8 and TRBJ1-3 for the parts outside the CDR3, the full variable domain is EAGVTQSPTHLIKTRGQQATLRCSPISGHTSVYWYQQALGLGLQFLLWYDEGEERNRGNFPPRFSGRQFPNYSSELNVNALELEDSALYLCASSFEGRSGNTIYFGEGSWLTVV.

Regarding this clone: At one boundary the junction diverges from the germline segment, which might be a read error. V usage is TRBV7-7 and J usage is TRBJ2-7; tentatively, D is TRBD1 (6 bases). The CDR3 loop spans 15 amino acids. Germline loops: CDR1 SSHAT, CDR2 FNYEAQ (reference sequence). The CDR3 sequence is CASSPGHTSTYEQYF. The DNA of the CDR3 is TGTGCTAGCAGCCCGGGACACACCTCGACCTACGAGCAGTACTTC.

J is TRBJ1-2 and V is TRBV5-6, with 9 bases fitting TRBD1. Trimming removed 4 bases from V and 4 bases from J; junction bases left unmatched: 11. Germline lookup yields CDR1 SGHDT and CDR2 YYEEEE. This CDR3 spans 16 amino acids. The CDR3: CASSQTGTGFGYGYTF. CDR3 DNA sequence: TGTGCCAGCAGCCAAACCGGGACAGGGTTCGGCTATGGCTACACCTTC.